This T cell receptor (beta chain) was obtained from a study of T cells in Graves' hyperthyroidism and ophthalmopathy. Study-level information: Peripheral blood was taken when the disease was first diagnosed, before any treatment began.

Turning to this clonotype: Its antigen is as yet unknown.

CDR1 MDHEN and CDR2 SYDVKM come from the germline V gene. V lost 8 bases and J 8 bases, leaving 9 bases between the germline ends. There are 10 residues in the CDR3. Study observations and caveats: Ophthalmopathy was told apart from stable hyperthyroidism by a 13 V-J model.

Regions amplified from RNA transcripts were the TCR beta CDR3 regions. Using the HTBI primer set, a first-round RT-PCR was run on the TCR CDR3. TCRdb re-derived calls from the multiplex PCR reads in MiXCR, one entry per CDR3 protein. The sample consists of hundreds of thousands of distinct CDR3 sequences, roughly a sixth of them appearing once. The V gene is TRBV28, the J gene TRBJ1-2, with D unresolved. The source is a woman in her thirties or forties with Graves' ophthalmopathy. What was sequenced was blood. CDR3 DNA sequence: TGTGCCAGCCAAGGGAACGGCTACACCTTC. Its translation: CASQGNGYTF.